These T cell receptor beta chains were read from a single sample in a study of blood T cell repertoires in COVID-19. Profiling relied on immunoSEQ multiplex PCR, and the TCRdb table lists in-frame clones only, not all of them. The data contain about 130,000 clones, 65% to 90% of them singletons. Sequencing input: peripheral blood. These receptors originate from a woman older than 75 with acute or convalescent COVID-19. Each CDR3 is given with its conserved first and last residue. The D gene is left open where the match is weak.

CDR3 protein: CASSLRTGGLYGYTF; J gene: TRBJ1-2; V gene: TRBV14; D gene: TRBD1
CDR3 protein: CASTYRGKGEQFF; J gene: TRBJ2-1; V gene: TRBV19; D gene: TRBD1
CDR3 protein: CSVEDTGPSTDTQYF; J gene: TRBJ2-3; V gene: TRBV29-1; D gene: NA
CDR3 protein: CASSELENTEAFF; J gene: TRBJ1-1; V gene: TRBV2; D gene: NA
CDR3 protein: CASSPIAQGGGELFF; J gene: TRBJ2-2; V gene: TRBV27; D gene: TRBD1
CDR3 protein: CASSSGQGLNTEAFF; J gene: TRBJ1-1; V gene: TRBV5-1; D gene: TRBD1
CDR3 protein: CASSPWTGQETQYF; J gene: TRBJ2-5; V gene: TRBV3-1/TRBV3-2; D gene: TRBD1
CDR3 protein: CASSSRQKQATNEKLFF; J gene: TRBJ1-4; V gene: TRBV28; D gene: NA
CDR3 protein: CASSTTGQGASEAFF; J gene: TRBJ1-1; V gene: TRBV18; D gene: TRBD1
CDR3 protein: CASSRTMTGGRNIQYF; J gene: TRBJ2-4; V gene: TRBV7-9; D gene: TRBD1
CDR3 protein: CASSGQNEQFF; J gene: TRBJ2-1; V gene: TRBV18; D gene: TRBD1
CDR3 protein: CASSLVTGAAYEQYF; J gene: TRBJ2-7; V gene: TRBV7-9; D gene: TRBD1
CDR3 protein: CASSLGQTATYGYTF; J gene: TRBJ1-2; V gene: TRBV7-9; D gene: NA
CDR3 protein: CASSLGRPSGVSTDTQYF; J gene: TRBJ2-3; V gene: TRBV7-9; D gene: NA
CDR3 protein: CASSLATGTGGHGYTF; J gene: TRBJ1-2; V gene: TRBV7-9; D gene: TRBD1
CDR3 protein: CASLRTLARGYTF; J gene: TRBJ1-2; V gene: TRBV2; D gene: NA
CDR3 protein: CASSFGRAGANVLTF; J gene: TRBJ2-6; V gene: TRBV7-3; D gene: TRBD2
CDR3 protein: CASSKNREETQYF; J gene: TRBJ2-5; V gene: TRBV7-2; D gene: NA
CDR3 protein: CASSPWTGVEKLFF; J gene: TRBJ1-4; V gene: TRBV18; D gene: TRBD1
CDR3 protein: CASSPPGLINEKLFF; J gene: TRBJ1-4; V gene: TRBV18; D gene: NA
CDR3 protein: CASSADGSAYNSPLHF; J gene: TRBJ1-6; V gene: TRBV2; D gene: NA
CDR3 protein: CASSVRQGTGELFF; J gene: TRBJ2-2; V gene: TRBV7-9; D gene: TRBD1
CDR3 protein: CASSTGGGYGYTF; J gene: TRBJ1-2; V gene: TRBV6-5; D gene: TRBD1
CDR3 protein: CASSLDDSTEAFF; J gene: TRBJ1-1; V gene: TRBV5-1; D gene: NA
CDR3 protein: CASSVATGTTDTQYF; J gene: TRBJ2-3; V gene: TRBV9; D gene: NA
CDR3 protein: CASSLGQVWKGTEAFF; J gene: TRBJ1-1; V gene: TRBV5-5; D gene: NA
CDR3 protein: CASSQVTGWSYGYTF; J gene: TRBJ1-2; V gene: TRBV14; D gene: NA
CDR3 protein: CASRYTGIGGYTF; J gene: TRBJ1-2; V gene: TRBV12-3/TRBV12-4; D gene: NA
CDR3 protein: CASSEGRVGQFF; J gene: TRBJ2-1; V gene: TRBV6-1; D gene: NA
CDR3 protein: CASMISGGQETQYF; J gene: TRBJ2-5; V gene: TRBV19; D gene: TRBD2
CDR3 protein: CASSLLSSADTQYF; J gene: TRBJ2-3; V gene: TRBV11-2; D gene: NA
CDR3 protein: CASSRLTTVTDTQYF; J gene: TRBJ2-3; V gene: TRBV7-9; D gene: NA
CDR3 protein: CASSLVGQLNYGYTF; J gene: TRBJ1-2; V gene: TRBV7-2; D gene: NA
CDR3 protein: CASSQARTNQPQHF; J gene: TRBJ1-5; V gene: TRBV4-3; D gene: NA
CDR3 protein: CASRRGSNRNEQFF; J gene: TRBJ2-1; V gene: TRBV5-8; D gene: NA
CDR3 protein: CATSSLQGAGYGYTF; J gene: TRBJ1-2; V gene: TRBV15; D gene: TRBD1
CDR3 protein: CASSLAFSRGYGMNTEAFF; J gene: TRBJ1-1; V gene: TRBV7-2; D gene: NA
CDR3 protein: CASSPPGQGYGYTF; J gene: TRBJ1-2; V gene: TRBV7-2; D gene: TRBD1
CDR3 protein: CASSYEGNTEAFF; J gene: TRBJ1-1; V gene: TRBV6-5; D gene: NA
CDR3 protein: CASSPTRDYGYTF; J gene: TRBJ1-2; V gene: TRBV11-2; D gene: NA
CDR3 protein: CASSYRTGLSGNTIYF; J gene: TRBJ1-3; V gene: TRBV6-5; D gene: TRBD1
CDR3 protein: CASSYGQTQYF; J gene: TRBJ2-5; V gene: TRBV6-6; D gene: NA
CDR3 protein: CAIGGQHNSPLHF; J gene: TRBJ1-6; V gene: TRBV10-3; D gene: NA
CDR3 protein: CASSLLDSQPQHF; J gene: TRBJ1-5; V gene: TRBV28; D gene: NA
CDR3 protein: CASSQGGGRYGYTF; J gene: TRBJ1-2; V gene: TRBV4-1; D gene: TRBD1
CDR3 protein: CASSLREGYGYTF; J gene: TRBJ1-2; V gene: TRBV6-5; D gene: NA
CDR3 protein: CASSPGTGVTGELFF; J gene: TRBJ2-2; V gene: TRBV5-8; D gene: TRBD1
CDR3 protein: CASKFSGGSVYGDTQYF; J gene: TRBJ2-3; V gene: TRBV7-2; D gene: TRBD2
CDR3 protein: CASREVESSPLHF; J gene: TRBJ1-6; V gene: TRBV6-5; D gene: NA
CDR3 protein: CATAPGQNTEAFF; J gene: TRBJ1-1; V gene: TRBV5-1; D gene: NA